This TCR beta chain was obtained from a study of response to subunit inactivated influenza vaccine. A single record per CDR3 protein comes from TCRdb applying MiXCR to the RT-PCR reads. The sample includes about 240,000 distinct CDR3 sequences, less than 15% of them seen just once. Findings and limits, study-wide: The authors offered the suggestion that each seasonal influenza vaccination recruits few new T cells.

This clonotype came up many times. Its antigen remains unidentified. With 10 bases removed from V and 1 base from J, the gap between germline ends came to 13 bases. This CDR3 is 13 amino acids long. Germline V gene lookup returns CDR1 ENHRY and CDR2 SYGVKD. Sequenced material: non-naive T cells sorted from PBMCs, taken about 14 days before vaccination. This chain uses TRBV10-3 with TRBJ1-1; a weak D match, TRBD1 (5 bases). The sequence derives from a man aged 50 or older who received an inactivated influenza vaccine. The CDR3 DNA reads TGTGCCACCGGGGCCGGCCCGAACACTGAAGCTTTCTTT. Encoded protein: CATGAGPNTEAFF.